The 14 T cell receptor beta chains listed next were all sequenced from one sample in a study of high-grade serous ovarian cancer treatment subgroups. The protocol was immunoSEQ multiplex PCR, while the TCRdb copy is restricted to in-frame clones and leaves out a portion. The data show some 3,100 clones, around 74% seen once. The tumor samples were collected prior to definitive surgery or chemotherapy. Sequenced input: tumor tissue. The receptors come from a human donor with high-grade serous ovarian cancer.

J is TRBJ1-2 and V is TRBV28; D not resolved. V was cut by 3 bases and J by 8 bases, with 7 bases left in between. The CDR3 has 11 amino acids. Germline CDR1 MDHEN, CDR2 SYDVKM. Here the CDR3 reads CASSFGLGYTF. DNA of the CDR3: TGTGCCAGCAGTTTTGGCCTCGGCTACACCTTC.

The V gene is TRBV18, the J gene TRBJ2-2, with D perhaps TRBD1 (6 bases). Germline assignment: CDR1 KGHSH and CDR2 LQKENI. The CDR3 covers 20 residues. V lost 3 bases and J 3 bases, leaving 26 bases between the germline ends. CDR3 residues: CASSPRPRIPGQAYTGELFF. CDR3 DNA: TGTGCCAGCTCACCGAGACCCAGAATTCCGGGACAAGCTTACACCGGGGAGCTGTTTTTT. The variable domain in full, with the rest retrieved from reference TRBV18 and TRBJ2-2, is NAGVMQNPRHLVRRRGQEARLRCSPMKGHSHVYWYRQLPEEGLKFMVYLQKENIIDESGMPKERFSAEFPKEGPSILRIQQVVRGDSAAYFCASSPRPRIPGQAYTGELFFGEGSRLTVL.

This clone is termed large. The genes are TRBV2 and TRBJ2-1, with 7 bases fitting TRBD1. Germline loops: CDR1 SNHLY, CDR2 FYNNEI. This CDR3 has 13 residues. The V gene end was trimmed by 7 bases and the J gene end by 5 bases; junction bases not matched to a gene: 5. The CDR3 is CASKRGQNNEQFF. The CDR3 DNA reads TGTGCCAGCAAAAGGGGACAGAACAATGAGCAGTTCTTC.

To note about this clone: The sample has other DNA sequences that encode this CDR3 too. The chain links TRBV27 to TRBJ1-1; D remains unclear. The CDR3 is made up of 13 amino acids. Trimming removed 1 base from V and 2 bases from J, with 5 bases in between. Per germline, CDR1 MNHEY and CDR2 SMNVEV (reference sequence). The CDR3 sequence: CASSLWGNTEAFF. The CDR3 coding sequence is TGTGCCAGCAGTTTATGGGGAAACACTGAAGCTTTCTTT.

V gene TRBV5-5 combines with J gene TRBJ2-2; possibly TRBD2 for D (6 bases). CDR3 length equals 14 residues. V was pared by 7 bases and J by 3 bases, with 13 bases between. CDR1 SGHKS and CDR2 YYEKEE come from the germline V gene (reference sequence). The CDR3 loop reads CASSRGADTGELFF. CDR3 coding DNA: TGTGCCAGCTCGCGGGGCGCGGACACCGGGGAGCTGTTTTTT.

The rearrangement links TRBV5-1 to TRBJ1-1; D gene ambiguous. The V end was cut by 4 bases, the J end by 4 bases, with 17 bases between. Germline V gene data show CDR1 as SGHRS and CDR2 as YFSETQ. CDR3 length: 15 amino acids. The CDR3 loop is CASSKGDVRSTEAFF. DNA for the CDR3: TGCGCCAGCAGCAAAGGCGATGTTCGGAGCACTGAAGCTTTCTTT.

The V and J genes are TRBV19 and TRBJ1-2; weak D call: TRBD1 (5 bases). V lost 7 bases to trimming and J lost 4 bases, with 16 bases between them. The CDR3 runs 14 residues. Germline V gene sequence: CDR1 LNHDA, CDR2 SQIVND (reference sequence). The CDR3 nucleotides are TGTGCCAGTAACCCGGACCGAGGGACCTATGGCTACACCTTC. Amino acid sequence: CASNPDRGTYGYTF.

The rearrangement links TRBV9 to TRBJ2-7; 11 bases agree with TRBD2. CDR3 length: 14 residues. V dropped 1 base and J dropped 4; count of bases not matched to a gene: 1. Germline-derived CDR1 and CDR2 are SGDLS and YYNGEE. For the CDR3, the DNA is TGTGCCAGCAGCGTAACTAGCGGGGGATACGAGCAGTACTTC. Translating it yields CASSVTSGGYEQYF.

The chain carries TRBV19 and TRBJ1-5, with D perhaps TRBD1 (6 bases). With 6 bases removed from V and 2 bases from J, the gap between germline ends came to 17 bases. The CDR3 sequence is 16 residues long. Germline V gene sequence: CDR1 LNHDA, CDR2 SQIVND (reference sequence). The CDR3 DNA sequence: TGTGCCAGTAGATCTGGACAGCTTGATGGCAATCAGCCCCAGCATTTT. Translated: CASRSGQLDGNQPQHF.

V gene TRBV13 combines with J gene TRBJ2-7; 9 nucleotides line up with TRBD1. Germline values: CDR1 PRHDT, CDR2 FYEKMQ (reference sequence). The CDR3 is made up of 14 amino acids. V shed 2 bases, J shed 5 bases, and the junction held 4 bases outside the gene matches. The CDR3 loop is CASSLTDRGNEQYF. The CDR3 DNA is TGTGCCAGCAGCTTAACGGACAGGGGTAACGAGCAGTACTTC.

The CDR3 here is CATSRQGRTEAFF. The CDR3 DNA is TGTGCCACCAGCAGACAAGGAAGGACTGAAGCTTTCTTT. The J gene is TRBJ1-1, the V gene TRBV15, with D unclear. V lost 2 bases, J lost 5 bases, and 9 bases lay in between. CDR1 LNHNV and CDR2 YYDKDF come from the germline V gene (reference sequence). This CDR3 region has 13 residues. Full variable domain (missing parts from reference TRBV15 and TRBJ1-1): DAMVIQNPRYQVTQFGKPVTLSCSQTLNHNVMYWYQQKSSQAPKLLFHYYDKDFNNEADTPDNFQSRRPNTSFCFLDIRSPGLGDTAMYLCATSRQGRTEAFFGQGTRLTVV.

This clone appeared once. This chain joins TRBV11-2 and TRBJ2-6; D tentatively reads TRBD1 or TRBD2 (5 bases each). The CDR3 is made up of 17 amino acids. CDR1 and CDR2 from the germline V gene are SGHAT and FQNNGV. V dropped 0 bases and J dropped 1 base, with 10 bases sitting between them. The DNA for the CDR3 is TGTGCCAGCAGCTTAGATTGGGGACGGTCTGGGGCCAACGTCCTGACTTTC. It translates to CASSLDWGRSGANVLTF.

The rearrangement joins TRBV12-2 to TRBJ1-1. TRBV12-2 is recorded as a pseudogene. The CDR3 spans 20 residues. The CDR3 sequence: CASRLGTSLGFYRGPHEAFF. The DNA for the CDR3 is TGTGCAAGTCGCTTAGGAACCTCTCTTGGATTTTATAGGGGACCCCACGAAGCTTTCTTT.

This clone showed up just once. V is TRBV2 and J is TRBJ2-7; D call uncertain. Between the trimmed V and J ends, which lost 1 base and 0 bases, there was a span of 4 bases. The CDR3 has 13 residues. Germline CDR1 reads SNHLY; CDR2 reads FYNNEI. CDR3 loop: CASSEGNSYEQYF. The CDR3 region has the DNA TGTGCCAGCAGTGAAGGGAACTCCTACGAGCAGTACTTC.